The source of this T cell receptor beta chain is a study of blood T cells in healthy people across ages. Through a sample-barcoded 5' primer and a J-beta primer mix, a second PCR was run for roughly 6 to 12 cycles. One entry per CDR3 protein, called by TCRdb with MiXCR from the 5' RACE reads. Altogether more than 1.4 million distinct CDR3 sequences are present, roughly 40% being singletons, with the ten largest covering 7.9%. J was trimmed by 0 bases and V by 0 bases; bases with no gene match: 4. Germline CDR1 reads SEHNR; CDR2 reads FQNEAQ (reference sequence). The length of the CDR3 is 16 residues.

The sample taken for sequencing was blood. The rearrangement joins TRBV7-9 to TRBJ1-1; 7 bases map to TRBD1. The receptor's source is a woman between 18 and 30 years old in good health. CDR3 loop: CASSLAGGGMNTEAFF. The CDR3 bases are TGTGCCAGCAGCTTAGCAGGGGGCGGGATGAACACTGAAGCTTTCTTT.